This TCR beta chain was captured by sequencing in a study of CD8 T cells in ankylosing spondylitis. General observations from the study: Reported data indicate significant enrichment of disease-linked clones within matched ankylosing spondylitis synovial fluid. CD8+ by phenotype, disease-linked clones were relatively rare in peripheral blood. Both synovial fluid and blood in reactive arthritis had previously been reported to carry some motif variants.

TCRdb analysed the 5' RACE reads with MiXCR anew, one entry per CDR3 protein. The table shows around 280,000 distinct CDR3 sequences, with 15% to 20% occurring only once. Notes on this clonotype: What it binds is not known.

Looked up from germline, CDR1 is MGHDK and CDR2 is SYGVNS. V lost 6 bases and J lost 4, with 20 bases in between. This CDR3 spans 16 amino acids. The sequence was collected from a male donor with ankylosing spondylitis or in good health (not recorded which). Sequenced material: blood, either unsorted or a sorted T cell fraction (not recorded which). V usage is TRBV25-1 and J usage is TRBJ2-3; a weak D match, TRBD2 (7 bases). The CDR3 DNA follows: TGTGCCAGCAGCGCCGCGGCGGGGGCCGGGGCAGATACGCAGTATTTT. It translates to CASSAAAGAGADTQYF.